The following is a TCR beta chain sequence with its context. Its antigen remains unknown. The V and J ends lost 1 base and 0 bases respectively, with 10 bases between them. The CDR3 loop spans 15 amino acids. Germline assignment: CDR1 MNHNY and CDR2 SVGAGI (reference sequence). The naive CD8 subset, CD45RO-negative cells positively selected for CCR7, excluded terminally differentiated effector memory CD45RA+ cells. The data derive from a study of shared clonotypes between healthy human individuals. Across the whole study: Researchers drew samples from a couple of women and three men aged 18 to 49. Points from the study as a whole: In the sorted subsets, rarefaction showed sequencing was incomplete despite large depth. Clonotypes not shared had lower generation probabilities than those common to all four donors.

Every subset had its genomic DNA shared out evenly among several immunoSEQ plates. Measured with immunoSEQ multiplex PCR; TCRdb has only the in-frame clones, and not every one. The sample lists around 2,000,000 clones, around 96% occurring once. The sequenced sample was naive CD8+ T cells sorted from blood. V gene TRBV6-6 combines with J gene TRBJ2-7; D not certain. The receptor's source is a man in his late teens or twenties in good health. The DNA of the CDR3 is TGTGCCAGCAGTTACTGGGGTTCCATCTCCTACGAGCAGTACTTC. Encoded protein: CASSYWGSISYEQYF.